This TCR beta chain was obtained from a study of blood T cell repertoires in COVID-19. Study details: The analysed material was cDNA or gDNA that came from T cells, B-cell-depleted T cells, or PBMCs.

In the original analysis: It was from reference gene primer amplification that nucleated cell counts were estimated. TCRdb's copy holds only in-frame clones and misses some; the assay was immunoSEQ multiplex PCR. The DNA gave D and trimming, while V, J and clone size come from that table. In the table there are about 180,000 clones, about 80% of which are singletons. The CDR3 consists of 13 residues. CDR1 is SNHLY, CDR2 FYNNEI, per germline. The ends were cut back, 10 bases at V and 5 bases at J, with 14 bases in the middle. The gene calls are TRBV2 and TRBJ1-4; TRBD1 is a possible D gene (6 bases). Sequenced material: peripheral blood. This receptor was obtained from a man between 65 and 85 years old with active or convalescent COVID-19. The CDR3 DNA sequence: TGTGCCACAGCAGGACAGAGAAATGAAAAACTGTTTTTT. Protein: CATAGQRNEKLFF.